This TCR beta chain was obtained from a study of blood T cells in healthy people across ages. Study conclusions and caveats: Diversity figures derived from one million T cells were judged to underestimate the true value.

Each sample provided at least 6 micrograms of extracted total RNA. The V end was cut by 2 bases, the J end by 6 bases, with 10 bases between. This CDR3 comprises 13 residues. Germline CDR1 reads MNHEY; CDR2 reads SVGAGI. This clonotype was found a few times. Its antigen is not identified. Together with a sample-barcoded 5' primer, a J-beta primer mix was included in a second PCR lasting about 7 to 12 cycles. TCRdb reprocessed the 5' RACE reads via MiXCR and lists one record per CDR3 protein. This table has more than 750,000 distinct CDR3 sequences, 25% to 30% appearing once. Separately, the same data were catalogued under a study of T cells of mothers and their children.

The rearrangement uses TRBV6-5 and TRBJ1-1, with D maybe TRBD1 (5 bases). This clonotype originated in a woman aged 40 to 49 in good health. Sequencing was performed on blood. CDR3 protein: CASSYGGWAEAFF. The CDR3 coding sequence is TGTGCCAGCAGTTACGGGGGGTGGGCTGAAGCTTTCTTT.